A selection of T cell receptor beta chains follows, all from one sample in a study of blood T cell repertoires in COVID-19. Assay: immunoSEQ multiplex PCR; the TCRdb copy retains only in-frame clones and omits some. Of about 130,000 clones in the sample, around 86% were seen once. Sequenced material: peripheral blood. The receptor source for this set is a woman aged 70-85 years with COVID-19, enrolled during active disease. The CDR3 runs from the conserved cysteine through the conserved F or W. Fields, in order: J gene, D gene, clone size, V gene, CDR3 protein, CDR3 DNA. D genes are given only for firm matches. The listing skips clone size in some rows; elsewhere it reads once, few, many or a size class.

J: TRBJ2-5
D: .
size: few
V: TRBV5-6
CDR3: CASSLELGGEETQYF
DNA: TGTGCCAGCAGCCTGGAATTAGGGGGTGAGGAGACCCAGTACTTC

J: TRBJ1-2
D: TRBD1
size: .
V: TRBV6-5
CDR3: CASSYGTGSGYTF
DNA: TGTGCCAGCAGTTACGGGACAGGTTCTGGCTACACCTTC

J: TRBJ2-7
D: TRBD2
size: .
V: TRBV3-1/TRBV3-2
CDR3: CASSQQGTSGGEQYF
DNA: TGTGCCAGCAGCCAACAGGGGACTAGCGGGGGCGAGCAGTACTTC

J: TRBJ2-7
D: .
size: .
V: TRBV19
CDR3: CASSFRGNSYEQYF
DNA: TGTGCCAGTAGTTTTAGGGGAAACTCCTACGAGCAGTACTTC

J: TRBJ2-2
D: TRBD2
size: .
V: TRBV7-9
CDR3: CASSEGLAGGGELFF
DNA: TGTGCCAGCAGCGAGGGACTAGCGGGAGGCGGGGAGCTGTTTTTT

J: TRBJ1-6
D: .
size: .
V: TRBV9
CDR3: CASSVEPAGGPLHF
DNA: TGTGCCAGCAGCGTAGAACCGGCGGGAGGACCCCTCCACTTT

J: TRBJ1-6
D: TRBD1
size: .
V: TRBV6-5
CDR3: CASSYENIRGSSPLHF
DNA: TGTGCCAGCAGTTACGAGAATATCAGGGGGAGTTCACCCCTCCACTTT

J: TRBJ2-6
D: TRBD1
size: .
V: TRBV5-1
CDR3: CASSLTGGGANVLTF
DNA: TGCGCCAGCAGCTTGACAGGGGGTGGGGCCAACGTCCTGACTTTC

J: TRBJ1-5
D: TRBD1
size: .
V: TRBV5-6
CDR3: CASSFNRGLKAQHF
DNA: TGTGCCAGCAGTTTTAACAGGGGCCTCAAGGCCCAGCATTTT

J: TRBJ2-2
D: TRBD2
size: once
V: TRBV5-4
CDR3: CASSLAGGLGTGELFF
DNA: TGTGCCAGCAGCTTAGCGGGGGGGCTGGGCACCGGGGAGCTGTTTTTT